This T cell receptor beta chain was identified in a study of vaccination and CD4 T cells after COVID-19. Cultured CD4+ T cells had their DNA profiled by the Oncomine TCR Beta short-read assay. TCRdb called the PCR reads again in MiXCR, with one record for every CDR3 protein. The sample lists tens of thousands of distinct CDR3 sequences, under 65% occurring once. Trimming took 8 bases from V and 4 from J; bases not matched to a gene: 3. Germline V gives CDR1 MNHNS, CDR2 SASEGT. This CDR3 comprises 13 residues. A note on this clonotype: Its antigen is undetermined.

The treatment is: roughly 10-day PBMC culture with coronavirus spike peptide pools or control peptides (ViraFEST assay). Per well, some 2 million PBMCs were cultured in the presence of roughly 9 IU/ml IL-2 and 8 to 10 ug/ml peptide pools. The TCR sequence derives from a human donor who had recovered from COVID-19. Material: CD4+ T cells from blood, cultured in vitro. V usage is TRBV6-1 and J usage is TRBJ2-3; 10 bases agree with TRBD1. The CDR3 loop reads CASRDRGPDTQYF. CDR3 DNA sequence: TGTGCCAGCCGGGACAGGGGCCCAGATACGCAGTATTTT.